This T cell receptor beta chain was identified during a study of blood T cells in healthy people across ages. This clonotype was detected many times. The target antigen is unknown. Germline CDR1 reads MDHEN; CDR2 reads SYDVKM. V was clipped by 2 bases and J by 0 bases, with 4 bases between them. The CDR3 is 13 residues long. The authors ran a second PCR of about 6 to 11 cycles using a sample-barcoded 5' primer and a J-beta primer mix. Unique molecular identifiers of 12 random nucleotides labeled each cDNA. At least 2.5 million CDR3-containing paired-end reads were obtained per sample. TCRdb passed the 5' RACE reads through MiXCR, listing each CDR3 protein once. The sample lists hundreds of thousands of distinct CDR3 sequences, about 32% occurring once. The study, taken as a whole, reports: The long-lived group displayed more naive CD4+ cells, plus higher diversity, than the aged donors did.

The clonotype originates from a woman older than 75 in good health. Material: blood. The gene calls are TRBV28 and TRBJ1-2, with D hard to call. This chain's CDR3 is CASSLRANYGYTF. Written as DNA, the CDR3 is TGTGCCAGCAGTTTAAGGGCTAACTATGGCTACACCTTC.